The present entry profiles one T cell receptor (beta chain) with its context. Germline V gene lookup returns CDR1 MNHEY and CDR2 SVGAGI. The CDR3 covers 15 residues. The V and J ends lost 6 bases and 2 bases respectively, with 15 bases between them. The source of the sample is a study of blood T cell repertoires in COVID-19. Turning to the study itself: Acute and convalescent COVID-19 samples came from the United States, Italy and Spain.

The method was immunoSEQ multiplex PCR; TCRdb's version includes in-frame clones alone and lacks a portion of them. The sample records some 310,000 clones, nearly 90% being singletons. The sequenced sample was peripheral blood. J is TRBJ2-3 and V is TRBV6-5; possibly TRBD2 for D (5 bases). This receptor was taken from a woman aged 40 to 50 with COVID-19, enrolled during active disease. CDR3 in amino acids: CASRMTRGHTDTQYF. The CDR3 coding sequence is TGTGCCAGCAGGATGACTCGAGGGCACACAGATACGCAGTATTTT.